There are a few counts of the clone carrying this T cell receptor (beta chain). Antigen unknown. No patient had received any treatment before thyroid surgery. Per the authors' pipeline: A papillary thyroid cancer distant-metastasis classifier was built from CDR3 differences across clinicopathological groups. Using MiXCR, TCRdb re-called clones from the PCR reads. What appears here as the V and J calls and clone size reflects TCRdb's work, not the paper's. This sample has around 21,000 clones, with more than 35% found just once. The record originates from a study of metastatic and nonmetastatic thyroid tumors. Study findings and constraints: Within blood and tumor, benign nodules reportedly had significantly lower TCR beta diversity than malignant thyroid tumors did.

V gave up 6 bases and J gave up 6 bases; unmatched junction bases: 10. The CDR3 contains 16 residues. Germline CDR1 MNHNS, CDR2 SASEGT. The V gene is TRBV6-1, the J gene TRBJ2-2, with 10 nucleotides matching TRBD2. The receptor was isolated from a female donor with papillary thyroid cancer or a benign thyroid nodule (not recorded which). Some clones in this sample may be carry-over from other donors' samples. The source material was tumor tissue. The CDR3 DNA follows: TGTGCCAGCAGACAGCGGGAGGGCCTTTCGTCCGGGGAGCTGTTTTTT. It is translated as CASRQREGLSSGELFF.